Shown below are 20 T cell receptor beta chains from a single sample sequenced in a study of metastatic and nonmetastatic thyroid tumors (dated by TCRdb to the early 2020s). No treatment had been received by any patient before thyroid surgery. Library preparation employed PCR. Sequenced on an Illumina HiSeq 4000. In-frame beta chains were kept once TCRdb had trimmed the public reads at Q25 with fastp and called clones with MiXCR. This sample lists roughly 3,900 clones; 30% to 40% were detected once. 40% to 50% of the sample rests with the top ten. The sample comprised tumor tissue. The receptors stem from a female donor with papillary thyroid cancer or a benign thyroid nodule (not recorded which). Some clones in this sample may be carry-over from other donors' samples.

This clone was seen only a few times. The chain joins TRBV2 to TRBJ2-3; D ambiguous. Trimming shortened V by 1 base and J by 6 bases, and 8 bases separated the two germline ends. This CDR3 contains 13 residues. CDR1 is SNHLY and CDR2 is FYNNEI in the germline V gene. The CDR3 loop is CASSEGKLDTQYF. The CDR3 nucleotides are TGTGCCAGCAGTGAAGGAAAGCTGGATACGCAGTATTTT.

The V gene is TRBV30, the J gene TRBJ1-2; D ambiguous. From germline, CDR1 is GTSNPN and CDR2 SVGIG (reference sequence). CDR3 length: 11 residues. Trimming shortened V by 0 bases and J by 13 bases, and 12 bases separated the two germline ends. This CDR3 is CAWSVLRMSTF. The CDR3 DNA sequence: TGTGCCTGGAGTGTGCTCCGGATGAGCACCTTC.

V is TRBV28 and J is TRBJ1-2; a possible D gene is TRBD1 (6 bases). This CDR3 region has 15 residues. Germline V gene lookup returns CDR1 MDHEN and CDR2 SYDVKM. Trimming took off 5 bases at V and 2 bases at J, with 15 bases between the two ends. In nucleotides, the CDR3 is TGTGCCAGCAGTCCTTCAGGGGTACCGAACTATGGCTACACCTTC. It translates to CASSPSGVPNYGYTF.

The CDR3 DNA reads as TGTGCCAGTGTCCAGGGCCACGAGCAGTACTTC. Amino acids: CASVQGHEQYF. This chain links TRBV6-1 with TRBJ2-7; the D gene is possibly TRBD1 (5 bases). Germline CDR1 and CDR2: MNHNS and SASEGT. There are 11 residues in the CDR3. V gave up 9 bases and J gave up 5 bases, with 11 bases separating them.

This clone was observed a few times. The chain is built from TRBV6-1 and TRBJ1-5; maybe TRBD1 (5 bases). V lost 6 bases and J 0 bases, leaving 12 bases between the germline ends. The CDR3 extends over 15 amino acids. Germline values: CDR1 MNHNS, CDR2 SASEGT. The CDR3 DNA sequence: TGTGCCAGCAGAAGGACACCCTATAGCAATCAGCCCCAGCATTTT. Amino acid sequence: CASRRTPYSNQPQHF.

This rearrangement joins TRBV27 to TRBJ2-7; no reliable D call. V was pared by 0 bases and J by 0 bases, with 9 bases between. The CDR3 is 15 residues long. Germline CDR1 and CDR2: MNHEY and SMNVEV (reference sequence). This chain's CDR3 is CASSLSGLSSYEQYF. CDR3 coding DNA: TGTGCCAGCAGTTTATCGGGCCTTAGCTCCTACGAGCAGTACTTC.

This clone was observed a few times. V usage is TRBV2 and J usage is TRBJ1-2; 7 bases align to TRBD1. V gave up 6 bases and J gave up 4 bases; unmatched junction bases: 5. The CDR3 extends over 13 amino acids. Germline V gene sequence: CDR1 SNHLY, CDR2 FYNNEI. CDR3 sequence: CASSGGGSYGYTF. The CDR3 nucleotides are TGTGCCAGCAGCGGAGGGGGCTCCTATGGCTACACCTTC.

The V gene is TRBV3-1, the J gene TRBJ2-3; 14 bases are shared with TRBD2. Germline values: CDR1 LGHDT, CDR2 YNNKEL (reference sequence). V gave up 4 bases and J gave up 9 bases; unmatched junction bases: 3. This CDR3 region has 14 residues. CDR3 region: CASSLGLAGVTQYF. CDR3 sequence (DNA): TGTGCCAGCAGCCTGGGACTAGCGGGAGTGACGCAGTATTTT.

Worth noting for this clone: A read error may produce the germline difference seen at one junction end. The chain employs TRBV6-1 and TRBJ1-2; perhaps TRBD1 as D (5 bases). The germline gives CDR1 MNHNS, CDR2 SASEGT. The CDR3 consists of 11 residues. CDR3 loop: CASREDSGYTF. Here the CDR3 DNA reads TGTGCCAGCAGGGAAGACAGCGGCTACACCTTC.

The chain employs TRBV6-2 or TRBV6-3 and TRBJ2-1, with TRBD2 identical over 14 bases. The CDR3 runs 15 residues. CDR1 is MNHEY and CDR2 is SVGEGT in the germline V gene. V gave up 6 bases and J gave up 8 bases; unmatched junction bases: 6. In nucleotides, the CDR3 is TGTGCCAGCAGGACTAGCGGGGGGGTCGGGGATGAGCAGTTCTTC. Translation gives CASRTSGGVGDEQFF.

This clone turned up a few times. The V call is TRBV28, the J call TRBJ1-1, with 10 positions matching TRBD1. Germline values: CDR1 MDHEN, CDR2 SYDVKM. V lost 4 bases, J lost 6 bases, and 17 bases stayed unmatched. This CDR3 is 18 amino acids long. This CDR3 reads CASSSPSTGGRFHAEAFF. In DNA, the CDR3 is TGTGCCAGCAGTTCCCCCTCGACAGGGGGCAGGTTTCACGCTGAAGCTTTCTTT.

In its sample, this clone was seen a few times. The chain joins TRBV19 to TRBJ1-1, with D hard to call. CDR1 is LNHDA and CDR2 is SQIVND in the germline V gene (reference sequence). With 3 bases removed from V and 2 bases from J, the gap between germline ends came to 10 bases. The length of the CDR3 is 14 residues. The CDR3 coding sequence is TGTGCCAGTAGTATGAGGGAGACTAACACTGAAGCTTTCTTT. It codes for CASSMRETNTEAFF.

This chain joins TRBV6-1 and TRBJ1-2, with TRBD1 as a possible D gene (5 bases). The V gene lost 6 bases and the J gene lost 1 base, with 9 bases spanning the gap. Germline CDR1 is MNHNS and CDR2 is SASEGT. CDR3 length: 13 amino acids. CDR3 DNA: TGTGCCAGCAGCGCGAGGGGTAACTATGGCTACACCTTC. Translation gives CASSARGNYGYTF.

This chain connects TRBV27 to TRBJ1-1; no clear D. Germline V gene sequence: CDR1 MNHEY, CDR2 SMNVEV (reference sequence). This CDR3 region has 15 residues. V dropped 0 bases and J dropped 4 bases, with 12 bases sitting between them. The CDR3 protein is CASSLSPSPGTEAFF. CDR3 nucleotide sequence: TGTGCCAGCAGTTTATCGCCTTCCCCAGGCACTGAAGCTTTCTTT.

CDR3 coding DNA: TGTGCCAGCAGCCCACCACTAGGTTCTATGCCAGATACGCAGTATTTT. It specifies CASSPPLGSMPDTQYF. The V and J genes are TRBV28 and TRBJ2-3, with D tentatively TRBD2 (5 bases). Deletions cut 6 bases from V and 4 bases from J, with 20 bases between. From germline, CDR1 is MDHEN and CDR2 SYDVKM. The CDR3 totals 16 residues.

The rearrangement joins TRBV30 to TRBJ2-2, with D perhaps assigned TRBD1 or TRBD2 (5 bases each). Germline loops: CDR1 GTSNPN, CDR2 SVGIG (reference sequence). The CDR3 extends over 13 amino acids. Deletions cut 2 bases from V and 6 bases from J, with 10 bases between. For the CDR3, the DNA is TGTGCCTGGAGTAGAGGGGACGCCGGGGAGCTGTTTTTT. Encoded protein: CAWSRGDAGELFF.

This clone was detected only a few times. Sequence at one end of the junction differs from germline and may be a read error. The chain has TRBV12-3 or TRBV12-4 and TRBJ2-2; possibly TRBD2 for D (5 bases). This CDR3 region has 13 residues. CDR3 in amino acids: CVSSYRGTGELFF. CDR3 nucleotide sequence: TGTGTCAGCAGTTACAGAGGGACCGGGGAGCTGTTTTTT.

The rearrangement links TRBV20-1 to TRBJ2-7; 7 nucleotides align to TRBD1. The germline CDR1 and CDR2 sequences are DFQATT and SNEGSKA (reference sequence). Trimming removed 5 bases from V and 6 bases from J; junction bases left unmatched: 7. CDR3 length: 12 amino acids. As DNA, the CDR3 is TGCAGTGCTCCCGACAGGGCGAGCGAGCAGTACTTC. It specifies CSAPDRASEQYF.

V usage is TRBV24-1 and J usage is TRBJ2-2; maybe TRBD2 (5 bases). V was shortened by 7 bases and J by 2 bases, with 7 bases between the two germline ends. The germline V gene has CDR1 KGHDR and CDR2 SFDVKD. CDR3 length: 13 amino acids. The CDR3 sequence is CATRDSNTGELFF. The CDR3 bases are TGTGCCACCAGGGACTCCAACACCGGGGAGCTGTTTTTT.

This clone was picked up a small number of times. This CDR3 reads CASGLGQGNNQPQHF. The CDR3 DNA is TGTGCTAGTGGTTTGGGCCAGGGGAACAATCAGCCCCAGCATTTT. The rearrangement joins TRBV12-5 to TRBJ1-5; D is possibly TRBD1 (6 bases). Germline CDR1 reads LGHNT; CDR2 reads FRNRAP. Deletions cut 1 base from V and 3 bases from J, with 10 bases between. This CDR3 is built from 15 residues.